Shown below are 17 T cell receptor beta chains from a single sample sequenced in a study of blood T cell repertoires in COVID-19. Here immunoSEQ multiplex PCR was the method, and the copy in TCRdb shows in-frame clones only, minus some. This sample has 200,000 to 250,000 clones; roughly four fifths occur once, and the top ten carry around 5%. The source material was peripheral blood. The receptors here all came from a woman between 65 and 79 years old with acute or convalescent COVID-19.

About this clone itself: Other DNA sequences in the same sample also yield this CDR3. The J gene is TRBJ1-1, the V gene TRBV27, with TRBD1 as a possible D gene (5 bases). The V and J ends lost 2 bases and 0 bases respectively, with 7 bases between them. The CDR3 covers 14 residues. Per the germline V gene, CDR1 is MNHEY and CDR2 is SMNVEV (reference sequence). The CDR3 reads CASSLGGLNTEAFF. The CDR3 DNA follows: TGTGCCAGCAGTTTAGGGGGGTTGAACACTGAAGCTTTCTTT.

The genes are TRBV6-2 or TRBV6-3 and TRBJ1-1; 10 positions match TRBD1. Trimming removed 4 bases from V and 5 bases from J; junction bases left unmatched: 7. The germline CDR1 and CDR2 sequences are MNHEY and SVGEGT. The CDR3 is made up of 15 amino acids. The CDR3 region has the DNA TGTGCCAGCAGTTCAAGGGACAGGGGAAGGACTGAAGCTTTCTTT. This encodes CASSSRDRGRTEAFF.

The chain links TRBV5-6 to TRBJ2-7, with a tentative D call TRBD1 (5 bases). This CDR3 has 14 amino acids. The V end was cut by 0 bases, the J end by 0 bases, with 7 bases between. In germline, CDR1 is SGHDT, CDR2 YYEEEE. The CDR3 DNA reads as TGTGCCAGCAGCTTGGACAGGAGCTCCTACGAGCAGTACTTC. Its protein is CASSLDRSSYEQYF.

V gene TRBV7-2 combines with J gene TRBJ2-3; 7 positions agree with TRBD1. The CDR3 totals 15 residues. V shed 0 bases, J shed 4 bases, and the junction held 4 bases outside the gene matches. Germline CDR1 SGHTA, CDR2 FQGNSA. CDR3 sequence (DNA): TGTGCCAGCAGCTTAGCGTTAGGGGGCGCAGATACGCAGTATTTT. Translating gives CASSLALGGADTQYF. Using reference TRBV7-2 and TRBJ2-3 for the parts outside the CDR3, the full variable domain is GAGVSQSPSNKVTEKGKDVELRCDPISGHTALYWYRQSLGQGLEFLIYFQGNSAPDKSGLPSDRFSAERTGGSVSTLTIQRTQQEDSAVYLCASSLALGGADTQYFGPGTRLTVL.

The gene calls are TRBV6-5 and TRBJ1-2, with D uncertain. The CDR3 spans 12 residues. The germline V gene encodes CDR1 MNHEY and CDR2 SVGAGI. V lost 2 bases, J lost 8 bases, and 9 bases lay in between. The chain's CDR3 is CASSYGRGGYTF. The CDR3 coding sequence is TGTGCCAGCAGTTACGGGAGAGGCGGCTACACCTTC.

Only one count was recorded for this clone. The rearrangement joins TRBV6-5 to TRBJ2-1; TRBD1 agrees at 9 bases. Trimming cost V 1 base and J 6 bases; bases outside gene matches: 7. Germline CDR1 MNHEY, CDR2 SVGAGI. The CDR3 is 16 residues long. The CDR3 is CASSYFGTGFSNEQFF. CDR3 DNA: TGTGCCAGCAGTTACTTCGGGACAGGGTTTAGCAATGAGCAGTTCTTC.

This chain connects TRBV6-6 to TRBJ1-1; perhaps TRBD1 as D (5 bases). This CDR3 has 14 amino acids. Trimming left V 3 bases short and J 1 base short, with 9 bases between. CDR1 and CDR2 from the germline V gene are MNHNY and SVGAGI (reference sequence). In DNA form, the CDR3 reads TGTGCCAGCAGTTATGGGGGGACGAACACTGAAGCTTTCTTT. Translated: CASSYGGTNTEAFF.

This chain joins TRBV30 and TRBJ1-2; no firm D call. V was shortened by 2 bases and J by 1 base, with 14 bases between the two germline ends. Germline CDR1 GTSNPN, CDR2 SVGIG (reference sequence). The CDR3 runs 15 residues. The CDR3 region is CAWSLGPTDNYGYTF. DNA of the CDR3: TGTGCCTGGAGTTTAGGTCCAACAGATAACTATGGCTACACCTTC.

The chain couples TRBV7-2 to TRBJ1-1, with D possibly being TRBD1 (5 bases). The CDR3 has 14 residues. In germline, CDR1 is SGHTA, CDR2 FQGNSA. V lost 5 bases and J 5 bases, leaving 15 bases between the germline ends. The CDR3 loop reads CASSPGQGWTEAFF. The CDR3, as DNA: TGTGCCAGCAGCCCCGGGCAGGGATGGACTGAAGCTTTCTTT. The full variable domain, its missing parts supplied by reference TRBV7-2 and TRBJ1-1, is GAGVSQSPSNKVTEKGKDVELRCDPISGHTALYWYRQSLGQGLEFLIYFQGNSAPDKSGLPSDRFSAERTGGSVSTLTIQRTQQEDSAVYLCASSPGQGWTEAFFGQGTRLTVV.

CDR3 sequence (DNA): TGCGCCAGCAGACCCCAGCCGGGACAGTCGGGGGACTATGGCTACACCTTC. Translating gives CASRPQPGQSGDYGYTF. The chain links TRBV5-1 to TRBJ1-2, with 7 nucleotides matching TRBD1. This CDR3 has 17 residues. V lost 5 bases to trimming and J lost 3 bases; unmatched junction nucleotides: 16. The V gene's germline CDR1 is SGHRS and CDR2 YFSETQ.

With respect to this clone: A read error may account for a junction end that differs from germline. The J gene is TRBJ2-7, the V gene TRBV6-2 or TRBV6-3, with TRBD1 identical over 10 bases. CDR3 length equals 15 residues. Per the germline V gene, CDR1 is MNHEY and CDR2 is SVGEGT. The CDR3 here is CASRYSGTGVYEQYF. The DNA for the CDR3 is TGTGCCAGCAGATACTCCGGGACAGGGGTGTACGAGCAGTACTTC.

The chain carries TRBV30 and TRBJ1-1; TRBD1 agrees at 9 bases. From germline, CDR1 is GTSNPN and CDR2 SVGIG (reference sequence). V gave up 1 base and J gave up 1 base; unmatched junction bases: 10. CDR3 size: 17 residues. The CDR3: CAWSASRDRVWNTEAFF. In DNA, the CDR3 is TGTGCCTGGAGTGCCTCCCGGGACAGGGTTTGGAACACTGAAGCTTTCTTT.

The chain recombines TRBV11-2 with TRBJ1-1; 8 bases line up with TRBD1. Germline V lookup: CDR1 SGHAT, CDR2 FQNNGV. Trimming removed 1 base from V and 4 bases from J; junction bases left unmatched: 8. The length of the CDR3 is 16 residues. DNA for the CDR3: TGTGCCAGCAGCTTAGGCTGGACAGGGAGCATCACTGAAGCTTTCTTT. Protein: CASSLGWTGSITEAFF.

The table lists this clone with a count of one. This chain connects TRBV18 to TRBJ1-1; D unclear. This CDR3 has 15 amino acids. The germline gives CDR1 KGHSH, CDR2 LQKENI. The germline V and J ends were trimmed by 2 bases and 1 base, with 11 bases remaining between them. CDR3 nucleotides: TGTGCCAGCTCACCAATTCCCTCTCCGAACACTGAAGCTTTCTTT. Translation gives CASSPIPSPNTEAFF.

This clone was seen a handful of times. The rearrangement joins TRBV27 to TRBJ1-2; TRBD1 agrees at 10 bases. Trimming cost V 6 bases and J 0 bases; bases outside gene matches: 1. CDR1 is MNHEY and CDR2 is SMNVEV in the germline V gene (reference sequence). There are 14 residues in the CDR3. CDR3 nucleotide sequence: TGTGCCAGCAGGGGACAGGGGTCTAACTATGGCTACACCTTC. It codes for CASRGQGSNYGYTF.

The gene calls are TRBV28 and TRBJ1-1, with 11 bases lining up with TRBD1. The CDR3 runs to 19 residues. Germline V gene sequence: CDR1 MDHEN, CDR2 SYDVKM. Trimming at V came to 6 bases and at J to 1 base, leaving 16 bases not matched to a gene. CDR3 amino acids: CASRGTGGRFEGQNTEAFF. CDR3 DNA sequence: TGTGCCAGCAGAGGGACAGGGGGAAGGTTTGAAGGTCAGAACACTGAAGCTTTCTTT.

The V and J genes are TRBV5-4 and TRBJ1-1; D is unclear. V dropped 0 bases and J dropped 1 base, with 7 bases sitting between them. Germline V CDR1 and CDR2: SGHNT, YYREEE (reference sequence). The CDR3 is 14 residues long. CDR3 DNA sequence: TGTGCCAGCAGCTTGGAGACACAGAACACTGAAGCTTTCTTT. Translating it yields CASSLETQNTEAFF.